The text below deals with one T cell receptor beta chain. Its antigen remains unknown. The sample's treatment: some 20 received Ad26.COV2.S at low or high dose, single or two shots; several received placebo; per-sample allocation not given. Each sample was drawn 63 days after the first injection (of vaccine or placebo). Donation came from an adult in Boston who was aged 18-55 years. The data originate from a study of Ad26.COV2.S vaccination and SARS-CoV-2 variants. For the study at large: Each vaccinee took Ad26.COV2.S intramuscularly, once or twice 56 days apart. General study points: Possibly, TCR breadth and depth analyses underestimated total T cell responses.

Sequenced by immunoSEQ multiplex PCR; TCRdb stores in-frame clones only, minus some. Here the sample spans approximately 250,000 clones, roughly 85% being singletons. The CDR3 sequence is 16 residues long. This chain connects TRBV21-1 to TRBJ1-2. TRBV21-1 is assigned pseudogene status. Sequences were derived from peripheral blood, sampled in a trial of Ad26.COV2.S vaccine versus placebo. This TCR derives from a person aged 18 to 65 who received the Ad26.COV2.S COVID-19 vaccine or a placebo. DNA for the CDR3: TGTGCCGATGAGAGGGGCCGCGAAGGCACTAACTATGGCTACACCTTC. It is translated as CADERGREGTNYGYTF.